The 16 T cell receptor beta chains below were found in one sample sequenced in a study of OX40 agonist ivuxolimab in advanced cancers. The table came from immunoSEQ multiplex PCR; TCRdb's copy has only in-frame clones and leaves some out. The sample holds some 100,000 clones, around 90% seen once. The source was CD4+ or CD8+ T cells sorted from blood, collected in a trial of the OX40 agonist ivuxolimab. All receptors come from an adult with an advanced solid tumor such as melanoma, head and neck, liver or kidney cancer.

V gene TRBV7-9 combines with J gene TRBJ1-3; D might be TRBD1 (5 bases). Germline-derived CDR1 and CDR2 are SEHNR and FQNEAQ (reference sequence). This CDR3 comprises 13 residues. Between the trimmed V and J ends, which lost 7 bases and 7 bases, there was a span of 14 bases. The CDR3 loop reads CASTRLGVNTIYF. The CDR3 nucleotides read TGTGCCAGCACCCGCTTGGGGGTGAACACCATATATTTT. Looking up the rest from reference TRBV7-9 and TRBJ1-3 gives the full variable domain: DTGVSQNPRHKITKRGQNVTFRCDPISEHNRLYWYRQTLGQGPEFLTYFQNEAQLEKSRLLSDRFSAERPKGSFSTLEIQRTEQGDSAMYLCASTRLGVNTIYFGEGSWLTVV.

The rearrangement uses TRBV5-1 and TRBJ2-5; 13 bases are shared with TRBD2. In germline, CDR1 is SGHRS, CDR2 YFSETQ. The CDR3 sequence is 16 residues long. With 3 bases clipped from V and 1 base from J, the junction kept 3 bases outside the gene matches. CDR3 amino acids: CASSSGLAGAQETQYF. In DNA, the CDR3 is TGCGCCAGCAGCTCAGGACTAGCGGGAGCCCAAGAGACCCAGTACTTC.

CDR3 DNA: TGTGCCAGCAGCCAAGGACAAATGAACACCGGGGAGCTGTTTTTT. This sequence encodes CASSQGQMNTGELFF. The V and J genes are TRBV14 and TRBJ2-2; D not resolved. The CDR3 contains 15 residues. V dropped 1 base and J dropped 1 base, with 7 bases sitting between them. CDR1 is SGHDN, CDR2 FVKESK, per germline.

A few counts support this clone. CDR3 region: CASSERLAGVSGELFF. CDR3 bases: TGTGCCAGCAGTGAGCGGCTAGCGGGAGTTTCTGGGGAGCTGTTTTTT. The chain has TRBV2 and TRBJ2-2, with TRBD2 identical over 10 bases. The CDR3 has 16 amino acids. The germline CDR1 and CDR2 sequences are SNHLY and FYNNEI. V was pared by 3 bases and J by 8 bases, with 9 bases of the junction left unmatched.

This rearrangement joins TRBV19 to TRBJ2-3; D tentatively reads TRBD1 or TRBD2 (7 bases each). The V gene lost 9 bases and the J gene lost 4 bases, with 14 bases spanning the gap. Germline loops: CDR1 LNHDA, CDR2 SQIVND (reference sequence). The CDR3 is 13 amino acids. The CDR3 reads CASRQGGADTQYF. DNA for the CDR3: TGTGCCAGCAGACAGGGAGGGGCAGATACGCAGTATTTT.

The genes are TRBV12-5 and TRBJ2-5, with TRBD2 matching 13 bases. Germline V gene data show CDR1 as LGHNT and CDR2 as FRNRAP. The CDR3 contains 20 residues. J gave up 3 bases and V 0 bases, and 13 bases lay outside the gene matches. The CDR3 loop reads CASGLVLGTSGIAGKETQYF. In nucleotides, the CDR3 is TGTGCTAGTGGTTTGGTACTCGGGACTAGCGGGATAGCGGGGAAAGAGACCCAGTACTTC. Based on the CDR3 plus reference TRBV12-5 and TRBJ2-5, the full variable domain is DARVTQTPRHKVTEMGQEVTMRCQPILGHNTVFWYRQTMMQGLELLAYFRNRAPLDDSGMPKDRFSAEMPDATLATLKIQPSEPRDSAVYFCASGLVLGTSGIAGKETQYFGPGTRLLVL.

V is TRBV5-1 and J is TRBJ2-5, with 8 bases identical to TRBD1. This CDR3 is 14 amino acids long. V lost 0 bases to trimming and J lost 5 bases; unmatched junction nucleotides: 3. Germline-derived CDR1 and CDR2 are SGHRS and YFSETQ. DNA of the CDR3: TGCGCCAGCAGCTTGGGACAGGGGCAGGAGACCCAGTACTTC. Its translation is CASSLGQGQETQYF. Full variable domain (remainder filled in from reference TRBV5-1 and TRBJ2-5): KAGVTQTPRYLIKTRGQQVTLSCSPISGHRSVSWYQQTPGQGLQFLFEYFSETQRNKGNFPGRFSGRQFSNSRSEMNVSTLELGDSALYLCASSLGQGQETQYFGPGTRLLVL.

This chain uses TRBV2 with TRBJ2-2, with TRBD2 as a possible D gene (6 bases). CDR1 is SNHLY, CDR2 FYNNEI, per germline. The CDR3 spans 14 residues. V shed 4 bases and J shed 11 bases, with 17 bases lying between them. The CDR3 loop reads CASSAPPGLYELFF. Written as DNA, the CDR3 is TGTGCCAGCAGTGCCCCCCCTGGACTATATGAGCTGTTTTTT.

The genes are TRBV10-1 and TRBJ2-1; D is undetermined. The V end was cut by 7 bases, the J end by 6 bases, with 10 bases between. This CDR3 comprises 12 residues. Per the germline V gene, CDR1 is WNHNN and CDR2 is SYGVQD (reference sequence). In DNA, the CDR3 is TGCGCCAGCACCGAATCCCCCAATGAGCAGTTCTTC. Translated, it gives CASTESPNEQFF.

The chain has TRBV15 and TRBJ1-5; D remains ambiguous. The V gene lost 4 bases and the J gene lost 5 bases, with 6 bases spanning the gap. Germline values: CDR1 LNHNV, CDR2 YYDKDF (reference sequence). The CDR3 is made up of 12 amino acids. CDR3 in amino acids: CATSKGDQPQHF. The CDR3 DNA sequence: TGTGCCACCAGCAAGGGAGATCAGCCCCAGCATTTT. The full variable domain, completed using reference TRBV15 and TRBJ1-5, is DAMVIQNPRYQVTQFGKPVTLSCSQTLNHNVMYWYQQKSSQAPKLLFHYYDKDFNNEADTPDNFQSRRPNTSFCFLDIRSPGLGDTAMYLCATSKGDQPQHFGDGTRLSIL.

This clone came up once. This sequence joins TRBV7-9 and TRBJ2-7, with 9 nucleotides matching TRBD2. Trimming cost V 3 bases and J 5 bases; bases outside gene matches: 5. CDR1 is SEHNR and CDR2 is FQNEAQ in the germline V gene (reference sequence). The CDR3 totals 14 residues. The CDR3 sequence is CASSFGREGHEQYF. The CDR3 DNA reads TGTGCCAGCAGCTTTGGGCGGGAGGGCCACGAGCAGTACTTC.

This clone came up once. The rearrangement links TRBV28 to TRBJ2-2, with D possibly matching TRBD2 (5 bases). The CDR3 loop spans 15 amino acids. Germline V gives CDR1 MDHEN, CDR2 SYDVKM. V dropped 3 bases and J dropped 2 bases, with 10 bases sitting between them. The CDR3 reads CASSFGLINTGELFF. The CDR3 DNA reads TGTGCCAGCAGTTTCGGACTTATAAACACCGGGGAGCTGTTTTTT.

The V and J genes are TRBV5-1 and TRBJ1-4; the D is unclear. The CDR3 extends over 13 amino acids. CDR1 and CDR2 from the germline V gene are SGHRS and YFSETQ. V was trimmed by 0 bases and J by 7 bases, leaving 7 bases between them. In nucleotides, the CDR3 is TGCGCCAGCAGCTTGGATGGCGGTGAAAAACTGTTTTTT. Its translation: CASSLDGGEKLFF.

The chain joins TRBV7-9 to TRBJ1-3; D is possibly TRBD1 (6 bases). The CDR3 runs 17 residues. Per the germline V gene, CDR1 is SEHNR and CDR2 is FQNEAQ (reference sequence). The V end lost 5 bases, the J end lost 0 bases, and 17 bases lay between the germline ends. Here the CDR3 reads CASSQGTSANSGNTIYF. CDR3 coding DNA: TGTGCCAGCAGCCAGGGGACATCGGCCAACTCTGGAAACACCATATATTTT.

The rearrangement links TRBV12-5 to TRBJ1-2, with D possibly matching TRBD1 (5 bases). The ends were cut back, 0 bases at V and 1 base at J, with 9 bases in the middle. The CDR3 sequence is 15 residues long. Germline V gene data show CDR1 as LGHNT and CDR2 as FRNRAP. The CDR3 reads CASGLVGASNYGYTF. CDR3 DNA: TGTGCTAGTGGTTTGGTAGGGGCTAGTAACTATGGCTACACCTTC.

Only one count was recorded for this clone. The chain combines TRBV28 with TRBJ2-1; 10 bases line up with TRBD2. CDR1 is MDHEN and CDR2 is SYDVKM in the germline V gene. The V gene end was trimmed by 3 bases and the J gene end by 4 bases; junction bases not matched to a gene: 9. The CDR3 totals 17 residues. The CDR3: CASSFSRLAGLYNEQFF. DNA for the CDR3: TGTGCCAGCAGTTTCTCGAGACTAGCGGGTCTGTACAATGAGCAGTTCTTC.